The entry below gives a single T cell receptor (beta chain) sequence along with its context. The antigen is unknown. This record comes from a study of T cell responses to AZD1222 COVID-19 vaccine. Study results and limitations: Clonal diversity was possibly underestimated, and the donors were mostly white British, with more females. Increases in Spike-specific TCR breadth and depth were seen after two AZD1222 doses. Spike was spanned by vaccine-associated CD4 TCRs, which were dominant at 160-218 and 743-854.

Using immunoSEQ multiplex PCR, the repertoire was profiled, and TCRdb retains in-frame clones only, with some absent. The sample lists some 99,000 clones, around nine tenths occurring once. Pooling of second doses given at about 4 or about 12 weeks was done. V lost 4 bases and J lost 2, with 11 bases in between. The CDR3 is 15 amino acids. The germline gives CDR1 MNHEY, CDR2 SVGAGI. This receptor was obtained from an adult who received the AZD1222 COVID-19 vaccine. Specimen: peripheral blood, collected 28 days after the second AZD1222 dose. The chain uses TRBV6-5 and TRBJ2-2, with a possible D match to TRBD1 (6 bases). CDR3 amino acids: CASSFQGLNTGELFF. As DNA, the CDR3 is TGTGCCAGCAGTTTCCAGGGGCTAAACACCGGGGAGCTGTTTTTT.